This is a list of T cell receptor beta chains from one sample in a study of cytomegalovirus exposure and HLA in healthy donors. TCRdb's table, derived via immunoSEQ multiplex PCR, lists solely in-frame clones and lacks some. The top ten hold less than 4.5% of the sample, which has roughly 100,000 clones, around two thirds seen once. Sequenced material: PBMCs. The receptors were sampled from a man younger than 45 in good health and CMV-seropositive. Both conserved end residues are part of each CDR3. A D gene is named only where the DNA matches it firmly. A clone size is listed for some rows: how often the clone was seen (once, few, many), or a class if it is expanded.

v_call	d_call	j_call	clone_size	cdr3_aa	cdr3_nt
TRBV27	.	TRBJ1-4	.	CASSYWRAGEEKLFF	TGTGCCAGCAGTTATTGGAGGGCAGGTGAAGAAAAACTGTTTTTT
TRBV7-6	.	TRBJ1-1	.	CASSLLQGNTEAFF	TGTGCCAGCAGCCTACTACAGGGGAACACTGAAGCTTTCTTT
TRBV6-5	TRBD1	TRBJ1-1	few	CASRPTDRENTEAFF	TGTGCCAGCAGACCTACGGACAGGGAGAACACTGAAGCTTTCTTT
TRBV27	.	TRBJ1-5	few	CASSSREGQPQHF	TGTGCCAGCAGTTCCAGGGAGGGCCAGCCCCAGCATTTT
TRBV6-5	TRBD2	TRBJ2-5	.	CASSTPGGPKTQYF	TGTGCCAGCAGTACCCCGGGGGGGCCCAAGACCCAGTACTTC
TRBV21-1	.	TRBJ1-5	.	CASSIQRQGSNQPQHF	TGTGCCAGCAGCATTCAGAGACAGGGGAGCAATCAGCCCCAGCATTTT
TRBV6-5	.	TRBJ1-2	.	CASSYSQGGLGYTF	TGTGCCAGCAGTTACTCGCAGGGAGGGCTTGGCTACACCTTC
TRBV7-9	TRBD1	TRBJ1-2	.	CASSPTGTNYGYTF	TGTGCCAGCAGCCCGACAGGGACTAACTATGGCTACACCTTC
TRBV6-5	.	TRBJ2-3	.	CASSYSSSTDTQYF	TGTGCCAGCAGTTACTCGAGTAGCACAGATACGCAGTATTTT
TRBV27	TRBD1	TRBJ1-3	few	CASSSDRDRNTIYF	TGTGCCAGCAGCTCAGACAGGGACAGAAACACCATATATTTT
TRBV7-8	.	TRBJ2-5	few	CASSPGQIQETQYF	TGTGCCAGCAGCCCAGGACAAATCCAGGAGACCCAGTACTTC
TRBV30	TRBD1	TRBJ2-7	few	CAWKATGVYEQYF	TGTGCCTGGAAGGCTACAGGGGTATACGAGCAGTACTTC
TRBV9	.	TRBJ1-2	.	CASSVGGTKLYGYTF	TGTGCCAGCAGCGTGGGCGGGACTAAACTCTATGGCTACACCTTC
TRBV2	.	TRBJ2-1	.	CASSDQGYNEQFF	TGTGCCAGCAGTGACCAGGGGTACAATGAGCAGTTCTTC
TRBV7-2	.	TRBJ1-2	.	CASSLEPNYGYTF	TGTGCCAGCAGCTTAGAGCCTAACTATGGCTACACCTTC
TRBV19	.	TRBJ2-5	few	CASSIVSEETQYF	TGTGCCAGTAGTATAGTTTCCGAAGAGACCCAGTACTTC
TRBV5-6	.	TRBJ2-3	.	CASSFLSHQSTDTQYF	TGTGCCAGCAGCTTCCTCTCGCACCAGAGCACAGATACGCAGTATTTT
TRBV18	TRBD2	TRBJ2-7	.	CASREAYEQYF	TGTGCCTCTCGGGAGGCCTACGAGCAGTACTTC
TRBV4-1	.	TRBJ1-2	.	CASSQGDIRGDYGYTF	TGCGCCAGCAGCCAAGGAGATATCAGGGGTGACTATGGCTACACCTTC
TRBV19	.	TRBJ1-1	.	CASSPWTANTEAFF	TGTGCCAGTAGCCCTTGGACAGCGAACACTGAAGCTTTCTTT
TRBV2	.	TRBJ1-5	.	CASRGQGTQPQHF	TGTGCCAGCAGGGGGCAGGGTACTCAGCCCCAGCATTTT
TRBV5-6	TRBD1	TRBJ2-3	.	CASSSDRGSTDTQYF	TGTGCCAGCAGCTCTGACAGGGGAAGCACAGATACGCAGTATTTT
TRBV6-6	.	TRBJ1-1	.	CASSSGQLNTEAFF	TGTGCCAGCAGTTCAGGACAGCTGAACACTGAAGCTTTCTTT
TRBV6-4	.	TRBJ2-1	.	CASSDLLGGDEQFF	TGTGCCAGCAGTGACTTACTCGGGGGAGATGAGCAGTTCTTC
TRBV27	.	TRBJ2-2	.	CASSFRGTGELFF	TGTGCCAGCAGTTTCCGGGGGACCGGGGAGCTGTTTTTT
TRBV5-8	.	TRBJ2-7	.	CASSLRLDGEQYF	TGTGCCAGCAGCTTACGACTAGACGGCGAGCAGTACTTC
TRBV21-1	.	TRBJ2-7	.	CASSKERGGNDEQYF	TGTGCCAGCAGCAAGGAAAGGGGAGGAAATGACGAGCAGTACTTC
TRBV4-1	.	TRBJ2-1	few	CASSQGIGRGQFF	TGCGCCAGCAGCCAAGGGATCGGGAGAGGCCAGTTCTTC